The TCR beta chain under discussion was sequenced for a study of early T cells in non-severe SARS-CoV-2 infection. Individually, cDNA molecules had unique molecular identifiers attached to them. TCRdb processed the 5' RACE reads anew with MiXCR; each CDR3 protein has one entry. The sample has 55,000 to 70,000 distinct CDR3 sequences, 9% to 15% seen once. This CDR3 is built from 15 residues. Deletions cut 1 base from V and 2 bases from J, with 11 bases between. From germline, CDR1 is KGHSH and CDR2 LQKENI. In this sample, this clonotype turned up many times. This TCR derives from an adult who was a healthcare worker with PCR-confirmed SARS-CoV-2 infection or an uninfected control (not recorded which). Sequencing was done on a sample of whole blood. The chain employs TRBV18 and TRBJ1-2, with D possibly matching TRBD1 (5 bases). CDR3 amino acids: CASSPQGVMNYGYTF. CDR3 in DNA: TGTGCCAGCTCACCACAAGGGGTGATGAACTATGGCTACACCTTC.